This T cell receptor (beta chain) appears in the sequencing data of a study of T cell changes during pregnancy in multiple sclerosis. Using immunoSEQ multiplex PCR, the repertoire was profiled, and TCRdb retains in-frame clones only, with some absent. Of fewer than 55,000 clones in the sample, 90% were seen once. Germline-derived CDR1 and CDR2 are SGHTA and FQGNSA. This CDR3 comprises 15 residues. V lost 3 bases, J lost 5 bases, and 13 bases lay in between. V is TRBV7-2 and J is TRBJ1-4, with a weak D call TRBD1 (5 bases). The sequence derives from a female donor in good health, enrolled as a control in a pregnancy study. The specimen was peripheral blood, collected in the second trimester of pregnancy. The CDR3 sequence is CASSLEGIRNEKLFF. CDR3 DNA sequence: TGTGCCAGCAGCTTGGAGGGGATTCGAAATGAAAAACTGTTTTTT.